This T cell receptor beta chain was recovered during a study of OX40 agonist ivuxolimab in advanced cancers. This CDR3 is 15 amino acids long. V was cut by 3 bases and J by 4 bases, with 15 bases left in between. The germline V gene has CDR1 SGHTA and CDR2 FQGNSA. Assay used: immunoSEQ multiplex PCR; TCRdb lists only in-frame clones, some missing. The sample consists of tens of thousands of clones, 75% to 90% of them appearing once. V usage is TRBV7-2 and J usage is TRBJ1-2; a weak D match, TRBD1 (6 bases). This clonotype originated in an adult with an advanced solid tumor such as melanoma, head and neck, liver or kidney cancer. The material sequenced was CD4+ or CD8+ T cells sorted from blood, taken in a trial of the OX40 agonist ivuxolimab. The CDR3 region is CASSFTGILAYGYTF. The CDR3 DNA reads as TGTGCCAGCAGCTTCACAGGGATCCTGGCCTATGGCTACACCTTC.